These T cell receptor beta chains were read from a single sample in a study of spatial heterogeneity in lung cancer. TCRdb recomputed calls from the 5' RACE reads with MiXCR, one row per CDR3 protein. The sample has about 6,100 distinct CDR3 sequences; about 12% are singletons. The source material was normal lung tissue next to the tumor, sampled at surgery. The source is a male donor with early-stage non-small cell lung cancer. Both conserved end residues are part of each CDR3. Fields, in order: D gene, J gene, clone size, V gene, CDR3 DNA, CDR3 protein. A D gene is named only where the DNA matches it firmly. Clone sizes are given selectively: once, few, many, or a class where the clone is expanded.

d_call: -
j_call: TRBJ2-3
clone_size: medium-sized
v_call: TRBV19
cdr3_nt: TGTGCCAGTAGCGGTATCTCCACAGATACGCAGTATTTT
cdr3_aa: CASSGISTDTQYF

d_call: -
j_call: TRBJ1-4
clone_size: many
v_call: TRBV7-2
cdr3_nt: TGTGCCAGCAGCTTATTGCGTAGCGGAAAACTGTTTTTT
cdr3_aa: CASSLLRSGKLFF

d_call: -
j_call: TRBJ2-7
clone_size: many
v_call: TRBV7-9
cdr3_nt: TGTGCCAGCAGCTACGCCTACGAGCAGTACTTC
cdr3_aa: CASSYAYEQYF

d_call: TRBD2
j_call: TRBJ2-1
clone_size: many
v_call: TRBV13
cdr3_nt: TGTGCCAGCAGCCTAGCAGCGGGAGGGCCGTTGAATGAGCAGTTCTTC
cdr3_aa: CASSLAAGGPLNEQFF

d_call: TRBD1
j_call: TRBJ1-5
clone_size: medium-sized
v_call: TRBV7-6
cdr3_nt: TGTGCCAGCAGCTCTCCTCCCAATCGCCGGGACAGGGTTTTTCAGCCCCAGCATTTT
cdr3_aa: CASSSPPNRRDRVFQPQHF

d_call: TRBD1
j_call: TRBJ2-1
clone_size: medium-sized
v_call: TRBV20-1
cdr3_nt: TGCAGTGCTAGAGAATTACAGGGGATCACCTACAATGAGCAGTTCTTC
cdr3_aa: CSARELQGITYNEQFF

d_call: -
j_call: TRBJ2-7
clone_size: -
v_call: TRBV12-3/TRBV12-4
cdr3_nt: TGTGCCAGCAGTTTATCGGGCGGATACTCCTACGAGCAGTACTTC
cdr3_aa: CASSLSGGYSYEQYF

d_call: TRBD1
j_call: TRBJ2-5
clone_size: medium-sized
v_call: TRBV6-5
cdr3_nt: TGTGCCAGCAGGGGGACAGTGGGGACCCAGTACTTC
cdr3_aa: CASRGTVGTQYF

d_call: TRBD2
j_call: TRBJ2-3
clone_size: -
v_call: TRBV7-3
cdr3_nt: TGTGCCAGCAGCTTGGCGGGGGTCCCCACAGATACGCAGTATTTT
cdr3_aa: CASSLAGVPTDTQYF

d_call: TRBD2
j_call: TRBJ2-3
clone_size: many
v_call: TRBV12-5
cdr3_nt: TGTGCTAGTGGTTTGGTACTAGCGGGAGGGGCAGATACGCAGTATTTT
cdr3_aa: CASGLVLAGGADTQYF

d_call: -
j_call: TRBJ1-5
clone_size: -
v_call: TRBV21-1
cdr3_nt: TGTGCCAGCAGCAAACTGGCGAGGCAGGGCGAAAATCAGCCCCAGCATTTT
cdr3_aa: CASSKLARQGENQPQHF

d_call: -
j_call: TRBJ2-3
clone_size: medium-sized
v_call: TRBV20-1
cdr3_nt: TGCAGTGCCTCCTATAGCACAGATACGCAGTATTTT
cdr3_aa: CSASYSTDTQYF

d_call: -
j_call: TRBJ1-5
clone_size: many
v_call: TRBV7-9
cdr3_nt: TGTGCCAGCAGCTCGCTAGGGGATAGCAATCAGCCCCAGCATTTT
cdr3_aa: CASSSLGDSNQPQHF

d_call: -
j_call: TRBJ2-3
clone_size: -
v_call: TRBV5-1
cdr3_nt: TGCGCCAGCAGATTGGAGTATCGAGAAGATACGCAGTATTTT
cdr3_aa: CASRLEYREDTQYF

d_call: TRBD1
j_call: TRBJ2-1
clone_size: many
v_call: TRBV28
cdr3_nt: TGTGCCAGCAGTCGAACTACAGGGGGCATGTACAATGAGCAGTTCTTC
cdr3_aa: CASSRTTGGMYNEQFF

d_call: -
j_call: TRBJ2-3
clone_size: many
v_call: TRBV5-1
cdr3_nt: TGCGCCAGCAGCCAAGACAGGCCATCGGATACGCAGTATTTT
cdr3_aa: CASSQDRPSDTQYF

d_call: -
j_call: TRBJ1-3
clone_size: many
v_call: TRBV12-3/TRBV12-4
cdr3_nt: TGTGCCAGCAGTGGGTCCCCGGGGAACACCATATATTTT
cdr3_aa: CASSGSPGNTIYF